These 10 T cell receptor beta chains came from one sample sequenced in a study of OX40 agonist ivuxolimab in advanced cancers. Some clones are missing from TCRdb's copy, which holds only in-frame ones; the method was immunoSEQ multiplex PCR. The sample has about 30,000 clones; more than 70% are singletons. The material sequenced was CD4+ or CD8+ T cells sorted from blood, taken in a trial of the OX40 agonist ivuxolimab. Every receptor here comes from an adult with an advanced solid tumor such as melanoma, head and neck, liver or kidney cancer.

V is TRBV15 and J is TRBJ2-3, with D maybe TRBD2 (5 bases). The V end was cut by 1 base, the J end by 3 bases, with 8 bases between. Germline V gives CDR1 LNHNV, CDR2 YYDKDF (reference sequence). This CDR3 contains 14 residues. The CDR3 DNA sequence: TGTGCCACCAGCAGAGGTGAGGGAACAGATACGCAGTATTTT. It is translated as CATSRGEGTDTQYF.

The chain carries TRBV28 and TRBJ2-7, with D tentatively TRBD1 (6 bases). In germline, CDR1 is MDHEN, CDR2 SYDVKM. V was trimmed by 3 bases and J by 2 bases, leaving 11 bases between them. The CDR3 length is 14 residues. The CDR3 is CASSFWGRTYEQYF. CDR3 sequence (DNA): TGTGCCAGCAGTTTTTGGGGGCGTACCTACGAGCAGTACTTC.

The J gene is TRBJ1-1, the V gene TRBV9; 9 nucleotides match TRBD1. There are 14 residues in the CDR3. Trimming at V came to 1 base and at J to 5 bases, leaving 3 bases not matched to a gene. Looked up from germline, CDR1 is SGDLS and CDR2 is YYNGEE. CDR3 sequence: CASSVWTGETEAFF. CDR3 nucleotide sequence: TGTGCCAGCAGCGTATGGACAGGGGAAACTGAAGCTTTCTTT.

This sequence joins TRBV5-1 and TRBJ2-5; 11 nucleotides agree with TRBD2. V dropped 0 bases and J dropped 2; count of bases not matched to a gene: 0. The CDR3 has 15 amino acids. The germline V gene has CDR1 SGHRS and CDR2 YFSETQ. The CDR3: CASSLGLAGQETQYF. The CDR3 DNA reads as TGCGCCAGCAGCTTGGGACTAGCGGGACAAGAGACCCAGTACTTC. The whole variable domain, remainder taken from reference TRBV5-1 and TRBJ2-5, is KAGVTQTPRYLIKTRGQQVTLSCSPISGHRSVSWYQQTPGQGLQFLFEYFSETQRNKGNFPGRFSGRQFSNSRSEMNVSTLELGDSALYLCASSLGLAGQETQYFGPGTRLLVL.

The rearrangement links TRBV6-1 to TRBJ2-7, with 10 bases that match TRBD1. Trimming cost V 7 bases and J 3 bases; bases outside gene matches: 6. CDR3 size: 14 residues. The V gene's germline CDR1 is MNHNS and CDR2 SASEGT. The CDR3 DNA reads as TGTGCCAGCACTATGACAGGGGGCGGCTACGAGCAGTACTTC. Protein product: CASTMTGGGYEQYF.

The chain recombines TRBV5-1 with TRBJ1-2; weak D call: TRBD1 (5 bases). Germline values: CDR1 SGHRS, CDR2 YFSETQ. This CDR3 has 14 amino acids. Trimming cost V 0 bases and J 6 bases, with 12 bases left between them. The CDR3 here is CASSLAGGRDGYTF. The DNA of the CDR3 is TGCGCCAGCAGCTTGGCCGGAGGCAGGGATGGCTACACCTTC.

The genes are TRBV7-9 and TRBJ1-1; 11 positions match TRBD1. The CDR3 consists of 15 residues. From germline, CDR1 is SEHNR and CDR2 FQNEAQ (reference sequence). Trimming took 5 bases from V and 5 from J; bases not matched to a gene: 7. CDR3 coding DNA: TGTGCCAGCAGCCCCTGGGACAGGGGGAGGACTGAAGCTTTCTTT. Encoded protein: CASSPWDRGRTEAFF.

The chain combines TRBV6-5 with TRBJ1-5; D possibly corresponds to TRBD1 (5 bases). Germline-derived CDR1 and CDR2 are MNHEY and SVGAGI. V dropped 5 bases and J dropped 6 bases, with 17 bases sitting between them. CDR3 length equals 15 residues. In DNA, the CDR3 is TGTGCCAGCAGTAACCCCGGGGGGGAGGCTCAGCCCCAGCATTTT. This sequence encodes CASSNPGGEAQPQHF.

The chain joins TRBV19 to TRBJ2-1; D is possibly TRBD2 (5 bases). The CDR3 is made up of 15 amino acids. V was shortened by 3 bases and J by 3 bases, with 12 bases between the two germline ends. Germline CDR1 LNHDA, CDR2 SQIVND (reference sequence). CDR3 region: CASSMAASFYNEQFF. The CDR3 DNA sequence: TGTGCCAGTAGTATGGCAGCTAGCTTCTACAATGAGCAGTTCTTC. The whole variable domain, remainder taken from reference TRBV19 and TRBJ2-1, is DGGITQSPKYLFRKEGQNVTLSCEQNLNHDAMYWYRQDPGQGLRLIYYSQIVNDFQKGDIAEGYSVSREKKESFPLTVTSAQKNPTAFYLCASSMAASFYNEQFFGPGTRLTVL.

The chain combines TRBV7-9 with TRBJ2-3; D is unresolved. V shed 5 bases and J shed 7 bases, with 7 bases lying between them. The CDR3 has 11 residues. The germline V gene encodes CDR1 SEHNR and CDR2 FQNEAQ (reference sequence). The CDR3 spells CASSPSNTQYF. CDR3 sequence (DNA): TGTGCCAGCAGCCCCTCAAATACGCAGTATTTT.